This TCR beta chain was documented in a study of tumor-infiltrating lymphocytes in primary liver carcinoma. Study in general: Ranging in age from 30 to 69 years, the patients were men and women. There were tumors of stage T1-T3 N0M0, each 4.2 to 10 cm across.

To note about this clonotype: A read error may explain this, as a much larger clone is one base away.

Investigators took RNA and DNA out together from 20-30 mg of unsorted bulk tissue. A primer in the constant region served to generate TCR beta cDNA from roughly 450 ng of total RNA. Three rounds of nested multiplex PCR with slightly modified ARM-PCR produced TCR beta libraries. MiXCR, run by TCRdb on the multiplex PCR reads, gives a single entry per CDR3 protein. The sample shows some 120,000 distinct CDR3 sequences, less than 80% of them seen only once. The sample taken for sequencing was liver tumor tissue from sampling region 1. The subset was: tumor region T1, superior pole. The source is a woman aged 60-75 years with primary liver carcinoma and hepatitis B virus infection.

In DNA form, the CDR3 reads TGTGCCAGCAGTGTGACAAGGAACACTGAAGATTTCTTT. It translates to CASSVTRNTEDFF. The chain has TRBV6-1 and TRBJ1-1; D call uncertain. Per the germline V gene, CDR1 is MNHNS and CDR2 is SASEGT. The CDR3 loop spans 13 amino acids.